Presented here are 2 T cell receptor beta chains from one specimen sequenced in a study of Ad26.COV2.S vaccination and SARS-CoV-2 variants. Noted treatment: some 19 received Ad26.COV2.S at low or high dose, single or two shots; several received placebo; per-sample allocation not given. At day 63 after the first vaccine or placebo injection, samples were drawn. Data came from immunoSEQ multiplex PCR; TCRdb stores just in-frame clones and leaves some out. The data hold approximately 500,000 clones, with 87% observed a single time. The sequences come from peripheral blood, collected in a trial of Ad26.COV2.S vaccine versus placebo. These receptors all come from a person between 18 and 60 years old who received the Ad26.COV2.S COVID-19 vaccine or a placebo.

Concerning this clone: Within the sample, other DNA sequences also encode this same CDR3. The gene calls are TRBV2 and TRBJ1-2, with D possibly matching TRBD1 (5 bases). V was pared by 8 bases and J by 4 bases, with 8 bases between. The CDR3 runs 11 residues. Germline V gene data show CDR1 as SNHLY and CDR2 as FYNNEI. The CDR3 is CASGDRYGYTF. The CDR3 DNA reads TGTGCCAGCGGGGACCGCTATGGCTACACCTTC. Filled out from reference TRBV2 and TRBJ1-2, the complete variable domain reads EPEVTQTPSHQVTQMGQEVILRCVPISNHLYFYWYRQILGQKVEFLVSFYNNEISEKSEIFDDQFSVERPDGSNFTLKIRSTKLEDSAMYFCASGDRYGYTFGSGTRLTVV.

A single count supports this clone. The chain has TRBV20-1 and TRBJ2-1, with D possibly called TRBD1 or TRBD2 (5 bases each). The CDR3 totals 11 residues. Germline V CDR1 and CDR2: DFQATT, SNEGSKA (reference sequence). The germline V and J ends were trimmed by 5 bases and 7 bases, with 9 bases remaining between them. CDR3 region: CSADEGNEQFF. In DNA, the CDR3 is TGCAGTGCTGATGAGGGGAATGAGCAGTTCTTC.